This T cell receptor (beta chain) emerged from a study of T cell changes during pregnancy in multiple sclerosis. V dropped 4 bases and J dropped 5 bases, with 18 bases sitting between them. The CDR3 is made up of 16 amino acids. CDR1 is MGHDK, CDR2 SYGVNS, per germline. This table comes from immunoSEQ multiplex PCR, and its TCRdb copy is limited to in-frame clones, with some not included. The sample has 57,000 or so clones, roughly 88% seen once; the top ten hold approximately 1.8%. This specimen was peripheral blood, taken in the first trimester of pregnancy. The chain combines TRBV25-1 with TRBJ2-1; TRBD2 is a possible D gene (5 bases). The sequence derives from a female donor with multiple sclerosis, enrolled in a pregnancy study. As DNA, the CDR3 is TGTGCCAGCAGTGCTCCCCGAGCGGACTTTAACAATGAGCAGTTCTTC. This sequence encodes CASSAPRADFNNEQFF. The entire variable domain, with the rest obtained from reference TRBV25-1 and TRBJ2-1, is as follows: EADIYQTPRYLVIGTGKKITLECSQTMGHDKMYWYQQDPGMELHLIHYSYGVNSTEKGDLSSESTVSRIRTEHFPLTLESARPSHTSQYLCASSAPRADFNNEQFFGPGTRLTVL.